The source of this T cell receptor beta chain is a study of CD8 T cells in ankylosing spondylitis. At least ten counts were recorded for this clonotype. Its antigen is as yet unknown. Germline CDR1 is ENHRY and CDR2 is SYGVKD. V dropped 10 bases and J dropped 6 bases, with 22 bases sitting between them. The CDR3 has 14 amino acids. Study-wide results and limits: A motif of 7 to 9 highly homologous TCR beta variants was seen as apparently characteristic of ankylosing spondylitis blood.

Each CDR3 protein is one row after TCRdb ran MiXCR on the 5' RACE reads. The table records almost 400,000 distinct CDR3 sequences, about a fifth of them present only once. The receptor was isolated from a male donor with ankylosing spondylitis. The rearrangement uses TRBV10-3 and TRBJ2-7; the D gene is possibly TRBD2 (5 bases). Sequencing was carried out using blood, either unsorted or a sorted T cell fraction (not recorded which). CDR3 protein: CASRAEGRDVEQYF. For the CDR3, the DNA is TGTGCCAGCCGGGCAGAGGGAAGGGATGTCGAGCAGTACTTC.